These 28 T cell receptor beta chains share one sample of origin, sequenced in a study of OX40 agonist ivuxolimab in advanced cancers. Produced via immunoSEQ multiplex PCR; TCRdb's table is partial and in-frame only. Of 50,000 to 65,000 clones listed, approximately 75% are singletons. Sequences were derived from CD4+ or CD8+ T cells sorted from blood, sampled in a trial of the OX40 agonist ivuxolimab. The receptor source for this set is an adult with an advanced solid tumor such as melanoma, head and neck, liver or kidney cancer.

The chain links TRBV14 to TRBJ1-1; D gene uncertain. Trimming removed 0 bases at V and 7 bases at J, with 9 bases between. The CDR3 extends over 13 amino acids. Germline values: CDR1 SGHDN, CDR2 FVKESK. CDR3: CASSQDMRSEAFF. CDR3 DNA: TGTGCCAGCAGCCAAGACATGAGGAGTGAAGCTTTCTTT.

The DNA of the CDR3 is TGTGCCAGCAGCGACGCAGGGGAGCTGAGGCAGTTCTTC. As protein: CASSDAGELRQFF. The chain uses TRBV6-6 and TRBJ2-1; TRBD1 might be the D (6 bases). The ends were cut back, 6 bases at V and 12 bases at J, with 18 bases in the middle. The germline CDR1 and CDR2 sequences are MNHNY and SVGAGI (reference sequence). The CDR3 is 13 amino acids.

As DNA, the CDR3 is TGTGCCAGTAGTATAGCAGGGACTGGTGAAAAACTGTTTTTT. Residues: CASSIAGTGEKLFF. The chain employs TRBV19 and TRBJ1-4; possible D gene TRBD1, 5 bases. Trimming removed 1 base from V and 7 bases from J, with 10 bases in between. Germline CDR1 LNHDA, CDR2 SQIVND (reference sequence). The CDR3 contains 14 residues.

The chain employs TRBV7-2 and TRBJ1-2; D uncertain. Germline CDR1 and CDR2: SGHTA and FQGNSA. This CDR3 contains 15 residues. The V and J ends lost 2 bases and 4 bases respectively, with 14 bases between them. The CDR3 loop reads CASSLRQAIPYGYTF. DNA of the CDR3: TGTGCCAGCAGCTTAAGGCAGGCAATACCCTATGGCTACACCTTC. Full variable domain (missing parts from reference TRBV7-2 and TRBJ1-2): GAGVSQSPSNKVTEKGKDVELRCDPISGHTALYWYRQSLGQGLEFLIYFQGNSAPDKSGLPSDRFSAERTGGSVSTLTIQRTQQEDSAVYLCASSLRQAIPYGYTFGSGTRLTVV.

This chain uses TRBV29-1 with TRBJ2-5; 7 bases fit TRBD1. In germline, CDR1 is SQVTM, CDR2 ANQGSEA. The length of the CDR3 is 15 residues. J gave up 0 bases and V 6 bases, and 10 bases lay outside the gene matches. CDR3 in amino acids: CSVTTGTVYQETQYF. CDR3 sequence (DNA): TGCAGCGTGACAACCGGGACAGTGTACCAAGAGACCCAGTACTTC.

V usage is TRBV5-4 and J usage is TRBJ2-3, with 10 bases matching TRBD2. The CDR3 spans 16 residues. Looked up from germline, CDR1 is SGHNT and CDR2 is YYREEE (reference sequence). The ends lost 4 bases at V and 2 bases at J; junction bases unmatched: 7. CDR3 DNA: TGTGCCAGCAGCATTAGCGGGGGGACGTACACAGATACGCAGTATTTT. It codes for CASSISGGTYTDTQYF.

The chain combines TRBV7-9 with TRBJ2-7, with D perhaps matching TRBD1 (6 bases). Germline V gene lookup returns CDR1 SEHNR and CDR2 FQNEAQ (reference sequence). This CDR3 spans 18 amino acids. V was cut by 1 base and J by 0 bases, with 19 bases left in between. As DNA, the CDR3 is TGTGCCAGCAGCTTAGGGGGACAAGTTTGGAGAGACTCCTACGAGCAGTACTTC. It specifies CASSLGGQVWRDSYEQYF.

The V call is TRBV7-2, the J call TRBJ2-4, with a weak D call TRBD1 (6 bases). Trimming left V 4 bases short and J 4 bases short, with 8 bases between. The germline V gene has CDR1 SGHTA and CDR2 FQGNSA. This CDR3 spans 13 amino acids. CDR3 region: CASSYGQKNIQYF. The CDR3 DNA sequence: TGTGCCAGCAGCTACGGACAGAAAAACATTCAGTACTTC.

This clone has just one count. The chain has TRBV2 and TRBJ1-6, with D hard to call. CDR1 is SNHLY and CDR2 is FYNNEI in the germline V gene. V gave up 9 bases and J gave up 8 bases, with 20 bases separating them. The length of the CDR3 is 15 residues. The CDR3 protein is CASILAILMDSPLHF. CDR3 coding DNA: TGTGCCAGTATCTTGGCCATTCTAATGGATTCACCCCTCCACTTT.

The chain carries TRBV2 and TRBJ1-5; maybe TRBD1 (5 bases). The CDR3 loop spans 15 amino acids. V lost 7 bases, J lost 0 bases, and 13 bases lay in between. The germline V gene encodes CDR1 SNHLY and CDR2 FYNNEI. In nucleotides, the CDR3 is TGTGCCAGCATGCTCGGGGACGGTAGCAATCAGCCCCAGCATTTT. Translating gives CASMLGDGSNQPQHF.

This rearrangement joins TRBV2 to TRBJ1-3; D gene uncertain. Trimming pared 6 bases from V and 0 bases from J, leaving 12 bases between. The CDR3 is 15 residues long. The germline gives CDR1 SNHLY, CDR2 FYNNEI. In DNA, the CDR3 is TGTGCCAGCAGGGAAATGTGGCGCTCTGGAAACACCATATATTTT. It translates to CASREMWRSGNTIYF.

The gene calls are TRBV5-1 and TRBJ2-5; 7 bases agree with TRBD1. The J segment lost 0 bases and the V segment lost 4 bases, leaving 9 bases of the junction unmatched. This CDR3 region has 16 residues. Germline V gene sequence: CDR1 SGHRS, CDR2 YFSETQ. CDR3: CASSLGTVQYQETQYF. The CDR3 coding sequence is TGCGCCAGCAGCCTTGGGACAGTTCAATACCAAGAGACCCAGTACTTC. Full variable domain (rest looked up from reference TRBV5-1 and TRBJ2-5): KAGVTQTPRYLIKTRGQQVTLSCSPISGHRSVSWYQQTPGQGLQFLFEYFSETQRNKGNFPGRFSGRQFSNSRSEMNVSTLELGDSALYLCASSLGTVQYQETQYFGPGTRLLVL.

V usage is TRBV7-7 and J usage is TRBJ2-3, with 12 bases identical to TRBD2. CDR3 length equals 16 residues. Trimming removed 1 base from V and 1 base from J; junction bases left unmatched: 0. CDR1 and CDR2 (germline): SSHAT, FNYEAQ (reference sequence). The CDR3 DNA is TGTGCCAGCAGCTTAGGGACTAGCGGGGGCACAGATACGCAGTATTTT. It is translated as CASSLGTSGGTDTQYF.

The V and J genes are TRBV2 and TRBJ2-1, with 12 bases lining up with TRBD2. From germline, CDR1 is SNHLY and CDR2 FYNNEI. The CDR3 runs to 16 residues. V trimming: 4 bases; J trimming: 6 bases; junction bases outside the gene matches: 7. The CDR3, as DNA: TGTGCCAGCAGTGTCGCCCGACTAGCGGGGGCCAATGAGCAGTTCTTC. It yields the protein CASSVARLAGANEQFF. The full variable domain, with the rest looked up from reference TRBV2 and TRBJ2-1, is EPEVTQTPSHQVTQMGQEVILRCVPISNHLYFYWYRQILGQKVEFLVSFYNNEISEKSEIFDDQFSVERPDGSNFTLKIRSTKLEDSAMYFCASSVARLAGANEQFFGPGTRLTVL.

J is TRBJ2-5 and V is TRBV13; D may match TRBD1 or TRBD2 (5 bases each). Per the germline V gene, CDR1 is PRHDT and CDR2 is FYEKMQ (reference sequence). The CDR3 is 16 amino acids. V lost 5 bases, J lost 4 bases, and 20 bases lay in between. The CDR3 nucleotides read TGTGCCAGCAGCCGCGGACCAGGGTTAGGACTAGAGACCCAGTACTTC. Protein product: CASSRGPGLGLETQYF.

The V call is TRBV19, the J call TRBJ1-1; D remains unclear. The CDR3 contains 14 residues. The V gene lost 7 bases and the J gene lost 4 bases, with 16 bases spanning the gap. Germline lookup yields CDR1 LNHDA and CDR2 SQIVND (reference sequence). The CDR3 DNA sequence: TGTGCCAGTACCCCTCTAGCCCTGGGCACTGAAGCTTTCTTT. Its protein product is CASTPLALGTEAFF.

This rearrangement joins TRBV11-2 to TRBJ1-1; D remains ambiguous. The V end lost 5 bases, the J end lost 1 base, and 14 bases lay between the germline ends. Per germline, CDR1 SGHAT and CDR2 FQNNGV. This CDR3 comprises 15 residues. The CDR3 region is CASSKAPRGNTEAFF. CDR3 sequence (DNA): TGTGCCAGCAGCAAAGCCCCCCGCGGGAACACTGAAGCTTTCTTT.

This clone was seen many times. V gene TRBV7-9 combines with J gene TRBJ2-1, with D maybe TRBD2 (5 bases). The germline V gene encodes CDR1 SEHNR and CDR2 FQNEAQ (reference sequence). CDR3 size: 16 residues. Trimming took off 5 bases at V and 0 bases at J, with 14 bases between the two ends. The CDR3 coding sequence is TGTGCCAGCAGCCTGGAGAGCGGTAGCTCCTACAATGAGCAGTTCTTC. This codes for CASSLESGSSYNEQFF.

This chain uses TRBV15 with TRBJ1-2, with a tentative D call TRBD1 (5 bases). The CDR3 has 13 amino acids. Per the germline V gene, CDR1 is LNHNV and CDR2 is YYDKDF (reference sequence). V lost 0 bases to trimming and J lost 8 bases, with 10 bases between them. CDR3 sequence: CATSRDRRGGYTF. CDR3 in DNA: TGTGCCACCAGCAGAGATAGGAGGGGCGGCTACACCTTC.

This chain links TRBV6-4 with TRBJ2-2; D remains unclear. Germline lookup yields CDR1 MRHNA and CDR2 SNTAGT. This CDR3 spans 14 amino acids. With 3 bases removed from V and 1 base from J, the gap between germline ends came to 6 bases. CDR3 sequence (DNA): TGTGCCAGCAGTGAGATGGGGAACACCGGGGAGCTGTTTTTT. Its protein is CASSEMGNTGELFF.

This clone was seen only a few times. The rearrangement uses TRBV19 and TRBJ2-7, with 9 bases fitting TRBD1. This CDR3 is 12 amino acids long. CDR1 and CDR2 from the germline V gene are LNHDA and SQIVND (reference sequence). After removal of 5 bases from V and 6 bases from J, the junction contained 2 bases not matched to a gene. DNA of the CDR3: TGTGCCAGTAGTGCGGACAGGGGCGAGCAGTACTTC. Translation gives CASSADRGEQYF.

This chain connects TRBV25-1 to TRBJ2-1, with 9 bases identical to TRBD2. Per the germline V gene, CDR1 is MGHDK and CDR2 is SYGVNS. V lost 2 bases, J lost 6 bases, and 2 bases stayed unmatched. The CDR3 runs to 14 residues. CDR3 DNA: TGTGCCAGCAGTGAAGCGGGGGGGATCAATGAGCAGTTCTTC. It is translated as CASSEAGGINEQFF.

The CDR3 DNA reads as TGTGCCAGCAGGGCCGGGACAGGGATGGAACATGGCTACACCTTC. It specifies CASRAGTGMEHGYTF. The chain carries TRBV28 and TRBJ1-2, with 9 bases aligning to TRBD1. The V segment lost 6 bases and the J segment 6 bases; nucleotides outside the gene matches: 11. In germline, CDR1 is MDHEN, CDR2 SYDVKM. This CDR3 comprises 15 residues.

A few counts support this clone. The same CDR3 can be traced to other DNA sequences in this sample. This chain uses TRBV19 with TRBJ1-1; tentatively, D is TRBD1 (6 bases). The CDR3 is made up of 12 amino acids. Germline V gene data show CDR1 as LNHDA and CDR2 as SQIVND (reference sequence). V was pared by 6 bases and J by 5 bases, with 10 bases between. DNA of the CDR3: TGTGCCAGTAGCAAACAGGGAACTGAAGCTTTCTTT. Translation gives CASSKQGTEAFF.

A single count supports this clone. The genes are TRBV23-1 and TRBJ2-7; a weak D match, TRBD2 (5 bases). TRBV23-1 falls under the ORF class, with uncertain function. This CDR3 has 15 amino acids. V dropped 0 bases and J dropped 5 bases, with 14 bases sitting between them. The CDR3: CASSQSEPGLDEQYF. In DNA form, the CDR3 reads TGCGCCAGCAGTCAATCGGAACCGGGGTTGGACGAGCAGTACTTC.

The chain combines TRBV6-5 with TRBJ2-7; the D gene is possibly TRBD1 (5 bases). The germline CDR1 and CDR2 sequences are MNHEY and SVGAGI. The CDR3 is 15 amino acids. Trimming pared 5 bases from V and 0 bases from J, leaving 14 bases between. Here the CDR3 reads CASSPRPQGSYEQYF. The CDR3 region has the DNA TGTGCCAGCAGTCCCCGACCTCAGGGCTCCTACGAGCAGTACTTC.

This clone occurred once. This rearrangement joins TRBV12-5 to TRBJ2-7, with D possibly TRBD1 on 6 matching bases. CDR1 LGHNT and CDR2 FRNRAP come from the germline V gene. V shed 9 bases and J shed 6 bases, with 18 bases lying between them. CDR3 length: 13 residues. The CDR3 DNA reads as TGTGCTAGCGACCGGGGCCAAGGGGGCGAGCAGTACTTC. Its translation is CASDRGQGGEQYF.

This clone was counted a few times. The chain uses TRBV6-4 and TRBJ1-6; the D gene is possibly TRBD1 (5 bases). The germline CDR1 and CDR2 sequences are MRHNA and SNTAGT. The V end lost 5 bases, the J end lost 7 bases, and 18 bases lay between the germline ends. The CDR3 runs to 16 residues. The CDR3 nucleotides are TGTGCCAGCAGTTTTCCTCGGGGACTTGGGAATTCACCCCTCCACTTT. Its protein product is CASSFPRGLGNSPLHF.